This T cell receptor (beta chain) was captured by sequencing in a study of T cells in Graves' hyperthyroidism and ophthalmopathy. Across the study: Peripheral blood was drawn at first diagnosis, prior to all treatment. Study-level points and caveats: Ophthalmopathy was model-predicted a median about 6 months pre-onset.

Per the germline V gene, CDR1 is SGHAT and CDR2 is FQNNGV. Between the trimmed V and J ends, which lost 5 bases and 8 bases, there was a span of 8 bases. CDR3 length equals 11 residues. From RNA transcripts, TCR beta CDR3 regions were amplified. The study used the HTBI primer set for a first-round RT-PCR of the TCR CDR3. Via MiXCR, TCRdb re-called the multiplex PCR reads, giving one row per CDR3 protein. The table shows 300,000 to 450,000 distinct CDR3 sequences, with roughly 14% occurring only once. Hyperthyroidism of Graves' type that showed no ophthalmopathy progression within 18 months was stable. Those with hyperthyroidism were 18 to 65 years old, newly diagnosed, and ill for under 2 months. This clonotype was counted ten times or more. What it recognizes is unknown.

Source material: blood. The clonotype originates from a woman in her sixties with Graves' hyperthyroidism. The J gene is TRBJ2-3, the V gene TRBV11-2; D is uncertain. The CDR3 region has the DNA TGTGCCAGCAGCACCCGGTCTACGCAGTATTTT. Amino acids: CASSTRSTQYF.